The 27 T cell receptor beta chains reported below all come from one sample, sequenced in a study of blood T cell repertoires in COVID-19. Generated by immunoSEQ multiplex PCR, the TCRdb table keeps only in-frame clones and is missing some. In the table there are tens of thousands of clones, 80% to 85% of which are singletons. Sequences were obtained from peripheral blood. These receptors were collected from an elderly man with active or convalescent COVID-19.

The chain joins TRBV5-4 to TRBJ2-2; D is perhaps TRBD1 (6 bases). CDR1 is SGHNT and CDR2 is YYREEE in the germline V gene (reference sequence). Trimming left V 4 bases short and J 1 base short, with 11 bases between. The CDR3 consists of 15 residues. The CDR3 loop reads CASSRPGQNTGELFF. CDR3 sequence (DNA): TGTGCCAGCAGCCGACCGGGACAGAACACCGGGGAGCTGTTTTTT.

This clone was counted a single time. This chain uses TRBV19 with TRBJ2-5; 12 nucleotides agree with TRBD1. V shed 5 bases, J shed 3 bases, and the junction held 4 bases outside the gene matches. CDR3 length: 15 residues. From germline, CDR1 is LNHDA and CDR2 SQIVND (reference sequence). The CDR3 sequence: CASSGGTGGEETQYF. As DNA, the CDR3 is TGTGCCAGTAGTGGAGGGACAGGGGGCGAAGAGACCCAGTACTTC.

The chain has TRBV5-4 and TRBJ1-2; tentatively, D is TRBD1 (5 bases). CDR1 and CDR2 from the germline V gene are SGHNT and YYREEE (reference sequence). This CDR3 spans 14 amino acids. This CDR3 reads CAAARNGGNYGYTF. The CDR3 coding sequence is TGTGCAGCCGCGAGGAACGGGGGGAACTATGGCTACACCTTC.

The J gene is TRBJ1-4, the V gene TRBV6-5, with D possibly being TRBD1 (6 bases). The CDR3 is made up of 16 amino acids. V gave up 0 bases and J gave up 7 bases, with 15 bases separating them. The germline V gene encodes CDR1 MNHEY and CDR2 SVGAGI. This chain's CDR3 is CASSYSIQGPGEKLFF. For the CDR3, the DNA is TGTGCCAGCAGTTACTCGATCCAGGGGCCTGGTGAAAAACTGTTTTTT.

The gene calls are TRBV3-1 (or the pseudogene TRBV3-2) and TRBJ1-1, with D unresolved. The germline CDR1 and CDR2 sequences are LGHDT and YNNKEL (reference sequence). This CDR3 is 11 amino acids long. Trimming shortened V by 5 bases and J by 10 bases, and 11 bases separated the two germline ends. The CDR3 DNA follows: TGTGCCAGCAGCTCGGGTACCGGAGCTTTCTTT. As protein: CASSSGTGAFF.

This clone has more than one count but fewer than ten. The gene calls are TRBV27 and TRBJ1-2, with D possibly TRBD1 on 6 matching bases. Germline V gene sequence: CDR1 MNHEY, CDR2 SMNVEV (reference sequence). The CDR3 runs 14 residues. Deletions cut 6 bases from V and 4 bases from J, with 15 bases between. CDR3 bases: TGTGCCAGCAGATCGAGACAGGAGCTCTATGGCTACACCTTC. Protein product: CASRSRQELYGYTF.

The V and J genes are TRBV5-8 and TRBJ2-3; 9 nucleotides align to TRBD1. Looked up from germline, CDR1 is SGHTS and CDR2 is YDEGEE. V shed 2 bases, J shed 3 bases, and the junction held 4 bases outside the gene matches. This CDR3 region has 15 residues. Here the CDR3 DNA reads TGTGCCAGCAGCTTTGGGACAGGGTCTACAGATACGCAGTATTTT. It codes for CASSFGTGSTDTQYF.

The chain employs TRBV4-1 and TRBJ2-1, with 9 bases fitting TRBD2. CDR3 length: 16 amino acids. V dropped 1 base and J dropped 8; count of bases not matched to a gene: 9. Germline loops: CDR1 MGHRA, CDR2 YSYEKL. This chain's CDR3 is CASSQGVSGRWDEQFF. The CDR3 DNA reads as TGCGCCAGCAGCCAAGGGGTTAGCGGGAGATGGGATGAGCAGTTCTTC.

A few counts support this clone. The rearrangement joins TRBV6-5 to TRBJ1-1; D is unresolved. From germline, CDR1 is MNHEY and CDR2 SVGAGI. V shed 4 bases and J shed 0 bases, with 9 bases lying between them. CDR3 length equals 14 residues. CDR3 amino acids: CASSWGDLNTEAFF. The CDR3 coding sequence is TGTGCCAGCAGTTGGGGAGACTTGAACACTGAAGCTTTCTTT.

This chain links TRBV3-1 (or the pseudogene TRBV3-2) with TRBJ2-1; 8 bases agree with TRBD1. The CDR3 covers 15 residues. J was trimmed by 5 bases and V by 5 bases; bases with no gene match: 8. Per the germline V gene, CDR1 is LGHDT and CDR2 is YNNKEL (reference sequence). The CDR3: CASSFSGGIDNEQFF. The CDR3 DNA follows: TGTGCCAGCAGCTTTTCAGGGGGCATTGACAATGAGCAGTTCTTC.

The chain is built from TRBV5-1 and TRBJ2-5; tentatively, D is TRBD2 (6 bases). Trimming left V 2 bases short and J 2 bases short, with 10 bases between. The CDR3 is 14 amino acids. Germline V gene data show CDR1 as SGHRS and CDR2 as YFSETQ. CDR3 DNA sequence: TGCGCCAGCAGCTTCGCAGGGAGGCAAGAGACCCAGTACTTC. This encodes CASSFAGRQETQYF.

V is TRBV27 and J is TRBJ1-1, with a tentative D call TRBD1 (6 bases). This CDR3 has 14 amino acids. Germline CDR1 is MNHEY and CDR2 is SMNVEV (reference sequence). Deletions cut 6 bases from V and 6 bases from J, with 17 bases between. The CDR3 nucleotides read TGTGCCAGCAGGGGGGCGTACCTCGCGTCTGAAGCTTTCTTT. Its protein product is CASRGAYLASEAFF.

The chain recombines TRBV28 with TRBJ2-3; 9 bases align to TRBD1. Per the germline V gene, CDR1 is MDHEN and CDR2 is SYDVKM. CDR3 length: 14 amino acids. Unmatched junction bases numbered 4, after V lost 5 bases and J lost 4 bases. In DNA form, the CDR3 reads TGTGCCAGCAGTATCCGGACAGGGGCAGATACGCAGTATTTT. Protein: CASSIRTGADTQYF.

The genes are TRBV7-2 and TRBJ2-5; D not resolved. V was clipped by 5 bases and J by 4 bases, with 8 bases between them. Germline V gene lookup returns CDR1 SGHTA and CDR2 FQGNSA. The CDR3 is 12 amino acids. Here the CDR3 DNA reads TGTGCCAGCAGCCCCCCCTTAGAGACCCAGTACTTC. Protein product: CASSPPLETQYF.

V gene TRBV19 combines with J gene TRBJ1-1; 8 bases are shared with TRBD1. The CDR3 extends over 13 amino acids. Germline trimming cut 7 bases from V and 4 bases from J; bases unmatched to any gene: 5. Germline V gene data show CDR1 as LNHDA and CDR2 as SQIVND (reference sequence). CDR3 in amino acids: CASNRQGITEAFF. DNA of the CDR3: TGTGCCAGTAACCGACAGGGGATCACTGAAGCTTTCTTT.

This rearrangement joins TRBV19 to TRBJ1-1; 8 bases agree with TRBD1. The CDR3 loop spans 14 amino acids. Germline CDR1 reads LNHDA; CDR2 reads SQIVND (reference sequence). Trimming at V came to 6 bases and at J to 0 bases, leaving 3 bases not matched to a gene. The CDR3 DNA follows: TGTGCCAGTAGGAAACAGGGGGTGAACACTGAAGCTTTCTTT. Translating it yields CASRKQGVNTEAFF.

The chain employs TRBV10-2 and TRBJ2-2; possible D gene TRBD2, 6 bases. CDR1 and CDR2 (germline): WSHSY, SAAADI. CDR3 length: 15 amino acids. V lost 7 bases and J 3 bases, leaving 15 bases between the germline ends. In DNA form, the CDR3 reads TGCGCCAGCACAAACGGGAGAAGGTACACCGGGGAGCTGTTTTTT. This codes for CASTNGRRYTGELFF.

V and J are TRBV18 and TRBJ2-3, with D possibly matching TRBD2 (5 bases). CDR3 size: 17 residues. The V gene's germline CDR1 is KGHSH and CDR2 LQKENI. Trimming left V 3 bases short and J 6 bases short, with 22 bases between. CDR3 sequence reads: CASSPLGPRRSDDTQYF. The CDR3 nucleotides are TGTGCCAGCTCACCGTTGGGTCCTCGGAGGTCGGATGATACGCAGTATTTT.

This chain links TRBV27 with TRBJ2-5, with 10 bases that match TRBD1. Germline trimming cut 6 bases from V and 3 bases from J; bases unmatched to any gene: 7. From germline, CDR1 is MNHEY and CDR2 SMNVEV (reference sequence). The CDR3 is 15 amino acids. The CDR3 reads CASRLDRGRKETQYF. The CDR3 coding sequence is TGTGCCAGCAGGCTAGACAGGGGGCGAAAAGAGACCCAGTACTTC.

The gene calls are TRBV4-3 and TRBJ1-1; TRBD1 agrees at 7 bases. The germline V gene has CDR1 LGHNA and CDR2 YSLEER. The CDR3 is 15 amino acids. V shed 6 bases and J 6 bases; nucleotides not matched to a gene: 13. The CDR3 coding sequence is TGCGCCAGCAGAAGTGGACAGGCGGCGGGGTCTGAAGCTTTCTTT. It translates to CASRSGQAAGSEAFF.

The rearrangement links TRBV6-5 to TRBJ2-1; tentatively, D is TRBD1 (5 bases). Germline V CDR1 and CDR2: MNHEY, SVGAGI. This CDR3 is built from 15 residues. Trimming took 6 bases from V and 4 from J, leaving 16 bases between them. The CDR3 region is CASRLLGLGYNEQFF. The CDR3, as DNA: TGTGCCAGCAGGCTTCTGGGGCTAGGATACAATGAGCAGTTCTTC.

CDR3 DNA: TGCGCCAGCAGCGGTATGGACACGGCCACCTTC. It specifies CASSGMDTATF. This chain joins TRBV5-1 and TRBJ1-2, with TRBD1 as a possible D gene (5 bases). The CDR3 is 11 residues long. The germline gives CDR1 SGHRS, CDR2 YFSETQ. Between the trimmed V and J ends, which lost 4 bases and 13 bases, there was a span of 14 bases.

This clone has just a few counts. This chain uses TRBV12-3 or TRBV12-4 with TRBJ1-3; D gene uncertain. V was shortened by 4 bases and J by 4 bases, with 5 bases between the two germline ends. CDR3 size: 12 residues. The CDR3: CASSSQGNTIYF. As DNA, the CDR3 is TGTGCCAGCAGTTCCCAGGGAAACACCATATATTTT.

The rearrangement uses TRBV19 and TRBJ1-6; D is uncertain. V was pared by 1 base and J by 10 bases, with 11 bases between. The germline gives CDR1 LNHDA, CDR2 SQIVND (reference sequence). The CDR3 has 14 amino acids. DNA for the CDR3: TGTGCCAGTAGTATAGGACGAGGTGTGTCACCCCTCCACTTT. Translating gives CASSIGRGVSPLHF.

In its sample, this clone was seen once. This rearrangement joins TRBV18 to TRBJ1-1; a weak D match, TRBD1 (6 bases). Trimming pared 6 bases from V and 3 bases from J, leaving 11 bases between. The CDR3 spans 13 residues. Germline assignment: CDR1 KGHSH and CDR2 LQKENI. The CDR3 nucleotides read TGTGCCAGCTCGAAAGCAGGGGACACTGAAGCTTTCTTT. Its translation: CASSKAGDTEAFF. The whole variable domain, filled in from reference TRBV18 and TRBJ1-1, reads NAGVMQNPRHLVRRRGQEARLRCSPMKGHSHVYWYRQLPEEGLKFMVYLQKENIIDESGMPKERFSAEFPKEGPSILRIQQVVRGDSAAYFCASSKAGDTEAFFGQGTRLTVV.

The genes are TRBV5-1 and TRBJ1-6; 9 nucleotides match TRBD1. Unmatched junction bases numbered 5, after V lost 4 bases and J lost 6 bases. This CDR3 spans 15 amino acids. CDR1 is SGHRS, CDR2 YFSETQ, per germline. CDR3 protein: CASSPGQGVNSPLHF. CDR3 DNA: TGCGCCAGCAGCCCGGGACAGGGAGTTAATTCACCCCTCCACTTT.

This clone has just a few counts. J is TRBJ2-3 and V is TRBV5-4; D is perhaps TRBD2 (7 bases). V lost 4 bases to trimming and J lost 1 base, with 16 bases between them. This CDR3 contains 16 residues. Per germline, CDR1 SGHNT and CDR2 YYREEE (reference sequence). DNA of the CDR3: TGTGCCAGCAGCGCTAACCGGCGGGGGCGCACAGATACGCAGTATTTT. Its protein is CASSANRRGRTDTQYF.